This T cell receptor beta chain was documented in a study of blood T cell repertoires in COVID-19. Study-wide background: Italy, Spain and the United States were the sources of the convalescent and acute COVID-19 samples. T cells, B-cell-depleted T cells, or PBMCs provided the cDNA or gDNA that served as material.

CDR3 length equals 16 residues. CDR1 and CDR2 from the germline V gene are KGHSH and LQKENI. Trimming took 6 bases from V and 3 from J; bases not matched to a gene: 8. Authors' analysis steps: Estimation of nucleated cell counts was performed using reference gene primer amplification. Clones were sequenced by immunoSEQ multiplex PCR, and TCRdb holds only the in-frame ones, with some missing. V and J calls plus clone size are reproduced from that table; the DNA served to infer D and trimming. Found here are approximately 200,000 clones, approximately 87% of them singletons; the top ten hold approximately 6.2%.

The TCR originated in a man aged 55 to 70 who had recovered from COVID-19. Sequencing used peripheral blood. The chain carries TRBV18 and TRBJ1-5; TRBD1 agrees at 10 bases. In DNA form, the CDR3 reads TGTGCCAGCTCGCGTCCGGGACAGGGGTCCAATCAGCCCCAGCATTTT. Residues: CASSRPGQGSNQPQHF.